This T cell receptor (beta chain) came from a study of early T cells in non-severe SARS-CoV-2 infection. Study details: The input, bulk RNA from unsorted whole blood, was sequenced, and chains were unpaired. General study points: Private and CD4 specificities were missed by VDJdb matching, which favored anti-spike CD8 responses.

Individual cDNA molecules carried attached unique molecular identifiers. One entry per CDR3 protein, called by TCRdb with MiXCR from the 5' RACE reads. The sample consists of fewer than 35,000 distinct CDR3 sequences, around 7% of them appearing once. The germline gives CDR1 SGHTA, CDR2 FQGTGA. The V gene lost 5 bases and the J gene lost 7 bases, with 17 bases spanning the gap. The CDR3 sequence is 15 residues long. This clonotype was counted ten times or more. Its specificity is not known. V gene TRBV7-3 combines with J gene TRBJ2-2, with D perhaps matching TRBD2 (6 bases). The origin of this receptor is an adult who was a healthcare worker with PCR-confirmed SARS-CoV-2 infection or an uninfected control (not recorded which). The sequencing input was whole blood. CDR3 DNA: TGTGCCAGCAGCCGGGGGACGCCTGGGGGCGGGGAGCTGTTTTTT. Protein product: CASSRGTPGGGELFF. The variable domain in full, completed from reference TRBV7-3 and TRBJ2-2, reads GAGVSQTPSNKVTEKGKYVELRCDPISGHTALYWYRQSLGQGPEFLIYFQGTGAADDSGLPNDRFFAVRPEGSVSTLKIQRTERGDSAVYLCASSRGTPGGGELFFGEGSRLTVL.